What follows are 27 T cell receptor beta chains derived from one specimen sequenced in a study of STAT3 mutations in large granular lymphocyte leukemia. Study-wide results and caveats: Every T-LGLL patient had at least one immunodominant TCRbeta clonotype.

Produced via immunoSEQ multiplex PCR; TCRdb's table is partial and in-frame only. In the table there are approximately 2,500 clones, roughly 50% of which are singletons. No antigen has been assigned to these receptors. Sequenced sample: peripheral blood mononuclear cells. All receptors come from a man aged 55-75 years with T-cell large granular lymphocyte leukemia. Some clones in this sample may be carry-over from other donors' samples.

The chain has TRBV25-1 and TRBJ1-6; unclear D gene. The CDR3 covers 13 residues. Germline V lookup: CDR1 MGHDK, CDR2 SYGVNS. Trimming pared 4 bases from V and 7 bases from J, leaving 8 bases between. Here the CDR3 reads CASSVRDNSPLHF. CDR3 bases: TGTGCCAGCAGTGTGCGTGACAATTCACCCCTCCACTTT.

The chain combines TRBV18 with TRBJ2-7; 7 positions agree with TRBD1. Germline V lookup: CDR1 KGHSH, CDR2 LQKENI. The CDR3 is 15 amino acids. V trimming: 3 bases; J trimming: 0 bases; junction bases outside the gene matches: 5. The CDR3 nucleotides read TGTGCCAGCTCACCCCCAGGGGGTTTCTCCTACGAGCAGTACTTC. This translates into CASSPPGGFSYEQYF.

The chain joins TRBV7-9 to TRBJ2-7; 7 nucleotides line up with TRBD1. Germline CDR1 reads SEHNR; CDR2 reads FQNEAQ (reference sequence). V was clipped by 2 bases and J by 0 bases; unmatched bases: 4. CDR3 length: 15 amino acids. The CDR3 reads CASSLTGVSSYEQYF. The CDR3 DNA follows: TGTGCCAGCAGCTTAACAGGGGTAAGCTCCTACGAGCAGTACTTC.

The chain couples TRBV10-3 to TRBJ1-1; TRBD1 might be the D (6 bases). The CDR3 loop spans 14 amino acids. The germline V gene encodes CDR1 ENHRY and CDR2 SYGVKD. V gave up 4 bases and J gave up 4 bases, with 13 bases separating them. The chain's CDR3 is CAISGEGDGTEAFF. The CDR3 DNA sequence: TGTGCCATCAGTGGTGAGGGGGACGGCACTGAAGCTTTCTTT.

This clone has more than one count but fewer than ten. Germline and junction disagree at one end, which may indicate a read error. The gene calls are TRBV5-4 and TRBJ2-5; D uncertain. The CDR3 covers 13 residues. Per the germline V gene, CDR1 is SGHNT and CDR2 is YYREEE (reference sequence). The CDR3 protein is CASSLDNQETQYF. In DNA, the CDR3 is TGTGCCAGCAGCCTCGACAACCAGGAGACCCAGTACTTC.

The rearrangement uses TRBV5-4 and TRBJ1-2; 9 nucleotides align to TRBD1. The V gene end was trimmed by 0 bases and the J gene end by 6 bases; junction bases not matched to a gene: 6. CDR1 SGHNT and CDR2 YYREEE come from the germline V gene (reference sequence). This CDR3 region has 15 residues. For the CDR3, the DNA is TGTGCCAGCAGCTTGGCGGGGGGACAGGGCAATGGCTACACCTTC. Translation: CASSLAGGQGNGYTF. The entire variable domain, with the rest obtained from reference TRBV5-4 and TRBJ1-2, is as follows: ETGVTQSPTHLIKTRGQQVTLRCSSQSGHNTVSWYQQALGQGPQFIFQYYREEENGRGNFPPRFSGLQFPNYSSELNVNALELDDSALYLCASSLAGGQGNGYTFGSGTRLTVV.

The chain employs TRBV21-1 and TRBJ1-6. TRBV21-1 is a recognized pseudogene. CDR3 length: 16 amino acids. The CDR3 here is CASEGVGTTPNSPLHF. CDR3 DNA sequence: TGTGCCAGCGAGGGGGTTGGGACTACCCCTAATTCACCCCTCCACTTT.

V and J are TRBV29-1 and TRBJ1-3; D gene ambiguous. Trimming cost V 4 bases and J 2 bases, with 9 bases left between them. Germline V CDR1 and CDR2: SQVTM, ANQGSEA. The CDR3 extends over 13 amino acids. CDR3 DNA: TGCAGCGTTGTAAGGGCTACTGGAAACACCATATATTTT. Amino acids: CSVVRATGNTIYF. Supplemented by reference TRBV29-1 and TRBJ1-3, the full variable domain reads SAVISQKPSRDICQRGTSLTIQCQVDSQVTMMFWYRQQPGQSLTLIATANQGSEATYESGFVIDKFPISRPNLTFSTLTVSNMSPEDSSIYLCSVVRATGNTIYFGEGSWLTVV.

This rearrangement joins TRBV5-4 to TRBJ1-2, with 8 positions matching TRBD1. J lost 4 bases, V lost 4 bases, and 6 bases had no gene match. Germline values: CDR1 SGHNT, CDR2 YYREEE (reference sequence). The CDR3 length is 14 residues. The CDR3: CASSPQGEGYGYTF. The CDR3 nucleotides read TGTGCCAGCAGCCCACAGGGGGAGGGCTATGGCTACACCTTC.

The chain recombines TRBV6-6 with TRBJ1-2, with a tentative D call TRBD1 (5 bases). Germline CDR1 and CDR2: MNHNY and SVGAGI (reference sequence). Trimming stripped 2 bases from V and 6 bases from J, with 13 bases between. This CDR3 has 14 residues. This chain's CDR3 is CASSYGGDRHGYTF. The CDR3 DNA follows: TGTGCCAGCAGTTACGGCGGGGACCGGCATGGCTACACCTTC.

Regarding this clone: One end of the junction is discordant with germline, which a read error may explain. The chain has TRBV29-1 and TRBJ1-3, with D tentatively TRBD1 (5 bases). Germline lookup yields CDR1 SQVTM and CDR2 ANQGSEA. The CDR3 contains 14 residues. The CDR3 loop reads CSVEGEATGNTIYF. The CDR3 coding sequence is TGCAGCGTCGAAGGGGAAGCTACTGGAAACACCATATATTTT.

This chain uses TRBV4-2 with TRBJ1-5, with 9 positions matching TRBD1. Trimming cost V 3 bases and J 6 bases; bases outside gene matches: 6. The germline gives CDR1 LGHNA, CDR2 YNFKEQ. This CDR3 region has 15 residues. This chain's CDR3 is CASSHTGQGGQPQHF. The CDR3 bases are TGTGCCAGCAGCCACACGGGACAGGGTGGTCAGCCCCAGCATTTT.

The genes are TRBV7-2 and TRBJ1-5; 12 nucleotides match TRBD1. The CDR3 runs to 16 residues. Germline V gives CDR1 SGHTA, CDR2 FQGNSA. V was clipped by 4 bases and J by 5 bases; unmatched bases: 6. The CDR3 nucleotides read TGTGCCAGCAGCTCCTCCGGGACAGGGGGCCATCAGCCCCAGCATTTT. Amino acid sequence: CASSSSGTGGHQPQHF.

The V gene is TRBV29-1, the J gene TRBJ2-3, with D perhaps matching TRBD1 (5 bases). The CDR3 sequence is 13 residues long. V dropped 7 bases and J dropped 2 bases, with 13 bases sitting between them. The germline CDR1 and CDR2 sequences are SQVTM and ANQGSEA. The CDR3 is CSASGFNTDTQYF. CDR3 nucleotides: TGCAGCGCCTCAGGGTTCAACACAGATACGCAGTATTTT.

The J gene is TRBJ2-7, the V gene TRBV29-1; D may be TRBD1 or TRBD2 (6 bases each). V lost 4 bases, J lost 2 bases, and 9 bases lay in between. The CDR3 is 12 residues long. Germline CDR1 is SQVTM and CDR2 is ANQGSEA. CDR3 amino acids: CSVGGGTYEQYF. The CDR3 DNA is TGCAGCGTTGGAGGGGGGACCTACGAGCAGTACTTC.

This clone was seen a handful of times. The chain joins TRBV5-1 to TRBJ1-2; maybe TRBD1 (5 bases). The germline CDR1 and CDR2 sequences are SGHRS and YFSETQ. The V and J ends lost 3 bases and 6 bases respectively, with 12 bases between them. This CDR3 region has 13 residues. The CDR3 DNA reads as TGCGCCAGCAGCTCCGGGACCTTTCATGGCTACACCTTC. Amino acid sequence: CASSSGTFHGYTF. Together with reference TRBV5-1 and TRBJ1-2, the CDR3 gives the full variable domain: KAGVTQTPRYLIKTRGQQVTLSCSPISGHRSVSWYQQTPGQGLQFLFEYFSETQRNKGNFPGRFSGRQFSNSRSEMNVSTLELGDSALYLCASSSGTFHGYTFGSGTRLTVV.

V usage is TRBV7-3 and J usage is TRBJ2-3, with TRBD1 matching 7 bases. The V gene end was trimmed by 8 bases and the J gene end by 0 bases; junction bases not matched to a gene: 8. The CDR3 has 15 amino acids. CDR1 is SGHTA, CDR2 FQGTGA, per germline. The CDR3: CASCEGATSTDTQYF. The CDR3 region has the DNA TGTGCCAGCTGCGAGGGGGCCACTAGCACAGATACGCAGTATTTT.

This clone was seen only once. The chain employs TRBV7-9 and TRBJ2-7; possible D gene TRBD1, 6 bases. This CDR3 comprises 14 residues. V lost 6 bases and J lost 4, with 16 bases in between. The germline V gene encodes CDR1 SEHNR and CDR2 FQNEAQ (reference sequence). The CDR3 protein is CASRRQADKYEQYF. CDR3 DNA sequence: TGTGCCAGCAGGAGACAGGCGGATAAATACGAGCAGTACTTC.

This clone has a single count. The rearrangement uses TRBV7-2 and TRBJ2-1; 12 bases match TRBD1. V was clipped by 2 bases and J by 7 bases; unmatched bases: 6. CDR3 length: 16 amino acids. Germline assignment: CDR1 SGHTA and CDR2 FQGNSA. CDR3 nucleotides: TGTGCCAGCAGCTTATCGGGGACAGGGGGCCAGAATGAGCAGTTCTTC. Translation gives CASSLSGTGGQNEQFF.

This clone was picked up a small number of times. The chain has TRBV28 and TRBJ2-1, with D perhaps TRBD2 (7 bases). The V end lost 6 bases, the J end lost 9 bases, and 21 bases lay between the germline ends. Germline V gives CDR1 MDHEN, CDR2 SYDVKM. There are 15 residues in the CDR3. The CDR3, as DNA: TGTGCCAGCAGGACCCCGGGCGGGGGCTTTACTGAGCAGTTCTTC. It encodes CASRTPGGGFTEQFF. Based on the CDR3 plus reference TRBV28 and TRBJ2-1, the full variable domain is DVKVTQSSRYLVKRTGEKVFLECVQDMDHENMFWYRQDPGLGLRLIYFSYDVKMKEKGDIPEGYSVSREKKERFSLILESASTNQTSMYLCASRTPGGGFTEQFFGPGTRLTVL.

This rearrangement joins TRBV25-1 to TRBJ2-7; 7 bases align to TRBD1. Germline trimming cut 2 bases from V and 3 bases from J; bases unmatched to any gene: 7. The CDR3 totals 15 residues. CDR1 and CDR2 (germline): MGHDK, SYGVNS. Written as DNA, the CDR3 is TGTGCCAGCAGTGAAGGAGCAGGGGGAATCTACGAGCAGTACTTC. Translation gives CASSEGAGGIYEQYF.

CDR3 amino acids: CASRSRQGRAPLHF. In nucleotides, the CDR3 is TGTGCCAGCAGATCCCGACAGGGCAGGGCGCCCCTCCACTTT. The V call is TRBV6-5, the J call TRBJ1-6; 7 bases are shared with TRBD1. CDR3 length: 14 residues. With 6 bases clipped from V and 13 bases from J, the junction kept 12 bases outside the gene matches. The germline V gene encodes CDR1 MNHEY and CDR2 SVGAGI.

This chain links TRBV5-1 with TRBJ1-6, with 7 bases aligning to TRBD1. J gave up 6 bases and V 0 bases, and 3 bases lay outside the gene matches. CDR3 length: 15 amino acids. In germline, CDR1 is SGHRS, CDR2 YFSETQ. The CDR3 loop is CASSLEQGINSPLHF. DNA of the CDR3: TGCGCCAGCAGCTTGGAACAGGGGATTAATTCACCCCTCCACTTT. Full variable domain (missing parts from reference TRBV5-1 and TRBJ1-6): KAGVTQTPRYLIKTRGQQVTLSCSPISGHRSVSWYQQTPGQGLQFLFEYFSETQRNKGNFPGRFSGRQFSNSRSEMNVSTLELGDSALYLCASSLEQGINSPLHFGNGTRLTVT.

This clone was seen a handful of times. V gene TRBV5-1 combines with J gene TRBJ1-2, with TRBD1 identical over 7 bases. Germline CDR1 SGHRS, CDR2 YFSETQ. The CDR3 consists of 17 residues. J lost 4 bases, V lost 0 bases, and 12 bases had no gene match. The DNA of the CDR3 is TGCGCCAGCAGCTTGGGGGACAGCCAACCGTGGGGCTATGGCTACACCTTC. Translating it yields CASSLGDSQPWGYGYTF. The complete variable domain, with remaining parts taken from reference TRBV5-1 and TRBJ1-2, reads KAGVTQTPRYLIKTRGQQVTLSCSPISGHRSVSWYQQTPGQGLQFLFEYFSETQRNKGNFPGRFSGRQFSNSRSEMNVSTLELGDSALYLCASSLGDSQPWGYGYTFGSGTRLTVV.

V gene TRBV5-4 combines with J gene TRBJ2-1; TRBD2 agrees at 10 bases. J lost 0 bases, V lost 4 bases, and 13 bases had no gene match. The germline V gene has CDR1 SGHNT and CDR2 YYREEE (reference sequence). This CDR3 has 19 residues. The CDR3 coding sequence is TGTGCCAGCAGCGTCGGGACCTGGAGCGGGGGGGCCTCCTACAATGAGCAGTTCTTC. This translates into CASSVGTWSGGASYNEQFF.

The chain links TRBV30 to TRBJ1-6, with D perhaps matching TRBD1 (6 bases). The CDR3 is 13 residues long. The V end lost 2 bases, the J end lost 8 bases, and 10 bases lay between the germline ends. The germline CDR1 and CDR2 sequences are GTSNPN and SVGIG (reference sequence). CDR3 loop: CAWSKKGDSPLHF. In nucleotides, the CDR3 is TGTGCCTGGAGTAAGAAGGGGGATTCACCCCTCCACTTT.

This chain links TRBV5-1 with TRBJ2-7; TRBD2 matches 8 bases. The length of the CDR3 is 15 residues. Trimming at V came to 4 bases and at J to 2 bases, leaving 8 bases not matched to a gene. Germline V gene lookup returns CDR1 SGHRS and CDR2 YFSETQ. The CDR3 DNA reads as TGCGCCAGCAGCCCGGGGGGGGCGCCGGCCTACGAGCAGTACTTC. It is translated as CASSPGGAPAYEQYF.